The rows below give T cell receptor beta chains drawn from one sample of a study of cytomegalovirus exposure and HLA in healthy donors. This table comes from immunoSEQ multiplex PCR, and its TCRdb copy is limited to in-frame clones, with some not included. This repertoire shows about 140,000 clones, more than 70% found once; its top ten account for 1% to 1.5%. The material sequenced was PBMCs. Source of these receptors: a male donor in good health and CMV-seropositive. CDR3s include the opening cysteine and the closing phenylalanine or tryptophan. A D gene is named only where the DNA matches it firmly. Some rows have no size entry. The others give once, few or many, or a class for an expanded clone.

CDR3 protein,CDR3 DNA,clone size,V gene,J gene,D gene
CASSVEPGLRFGETQYF,TGTGCCAGCAGCGTAGAACCGGGATTGAGGTTCGGAGAGACCCAGTACTTC,.,TRBV9,TRBJ2-5,.
CSVETALSYEQYF,TGCAGCGTTGAAACAGCCCTGTCCTACGAGCAGTACTTC,.,TRBV29-1,TRBJ2-7,.
CASSFSGALSYEQYF,TGTGCCAGCAGTTTTTCAGGCGCCCTTTCCTACGAGCAGTACTTC,.,TRBV6-5,TRBJ2-7,.
CASSRMTEGKETQYF,TGCGCCAGCAGCCGAATGACGGAGGGGAAAGAGACCCAGTACTTC,once,TRBV4-1,TRBJ2-5,.
CASSFLGTPYGYTF,TGTGCCAGCAGTTTTCTCGGGACACCTTATGGCTACACCTTC,.,TRBV7-2,TRBJ1-2,.
CASSPRQVRSQYYTF,TGTGCCAGTAGTCCGCGACAGGTTCGCAGCCAATACTACACCTTC,.,TRBV19,TRBJ1-2,.
CASGKDRGYEQYF,TGTGCCAGCGGGAAGGACAGGGGCTACGAGCAGTACTTC,once,TRBV6-1,TRBJ2-7,TRBD1
CSSSLESGGNYGYTF,TGTTCCAGCAGCTTAGAGTCGGGAGGCAACTATGGCTACACCTTC,.,TRBV7-9,TRBJ1-2,.
CASSASGGYTDTQYF,TGTGCCAGCAGCGCCTCAGGGGGATACACAGATACGCAGTATTTT,few,TRBV9,TRBJ2-3,TRBD1
CATGHEVETQYF,TGTGCCACCGGACACGAAGTAGAGACCCAGTACTTC,.,TRBV2,TRBJ2-5,.
CASSSLLAGELFF,TGTGCCAGCAGCTCGCTTCTAGCCGGCGAGCTGTTTTTT,.,TRBV7-2,TRBJ2-2,.
CASSLWDRVHEQFF,TGTGCCAGCAGTTTGTGGGACAGGGTCCATGAGCAGTTCTTC,.,TRBV28,TRBJ2-1,TRBD1
CASSLSGRSTDTQYF,TGTGCCAGCAGTTTATCAGGGCGTAGCACAGATACGCAGTATTTT,.,TRBV28,TRBJ2-3,.
CASSPRLAARNEQFF,TGTGCCAGCTCCCCTCGACTAGCGGCACGGAATGAGCAGTTCTTC,once,TRBV18,TRBJ2-1,TRBD2
CASSFGGEYQETQYF,TGTGCCAGCAGCTTCGGGGGGGAATACCAAGAGACCCAGTACTTC,.,TRBV5-6,TRBJ2-5,TRBD2
CASSRTSGGYNEQFF,TGTGCCAGCAGCCGAACTAGCGGGGGGTACAATGAGCAGTTCTTC,.,TRBV5-7,TRBJ2-1,TRBD2
CASSLDWQASYEQYF,TGTGCCAGCAGCTTAGATTGGCAGGCCAGCTACGAGCAGTACTTC,.,TRBV11-2,TRBJ2-7,.
CASSVQGVNTEAFF,TGTGCCAGCAGCGTGCAAGGGGTGAACACTGAAGCTTTCTTT,.,TRBV9,TRBJ1-1,.
CASSAQGAGYTDTQYF,TGTGCCAGCAGCGCCCAGGGCGCGGGGTACACAGATACGCAGTATTTT,few,TRBV9,TRBJ2-3,.
CASSQEWVALSTGELFF,TGTGCCAGCAGCCAAGAGTGGGTAGCTTTGTCCACCGGGGAGCTGTTTTTT,.,TRBV4-2,TRBJ2-2,.
CASSSGTLFGNEQFF,TGTGCCAGTAGCTCCGGGACACTGTTTGGCAATGAGCAGTTCTTC,.,TRBV19,TRBJ2-1,.
CASSLPTDAGTDTQYF,TGTGCCAGCAGTTTACCGACAGACGCAGGCACAGATACGCAGTATTTT,.,TRBV27,TRBJ2-3,.
CASSSALAEPWETQYF,TGTGCTAGCAGCTCAGCGTTGGCCGAACCGTGGGAGACCCAGTACTTC,.,TRBV7-7,TRBJ2-5,.
CASSEGGSTDTQYF,TGTGCCAGCAGTGAAGGCGGGAGCACAGATACGCAGTATTTT,.,TRBV6-4,TRBJ2-3,.
CASSWGGWSNQPQHF,TGTGCCAGCAGTTGGGGGGGTTGGAGCAATCAGCCCCAGCATTTT,.,TRBV27,TRBJ1-5,.
CASSSDGGLAGYTDTQYF,TGTGCCAGCAGTTCGGATGGGGGCCTAGCTGGTTATACAGATACGCAGTATTTT,.,TRBV2,TRBJ2-3,.
CASSNLATDVDEQFF,TGTGCCAGCAGTAACCTAGCGACTGATGTAGATGAGCAGTTCTTC,.,TRBV25-1,TRBJ2-1,.
CASSPLLSDTQYF,TGTGCCAGCAGCCCCCTCCTCTCTGATACGCAGTATTTT,.,TRBV11-3,TRBJ2-3,.
CASSVVGGAEQFF,TGTGCCAGCAGCGTAGTGGGGGGGGCTGAGCAGTTCTTC,few,TRBV9,TRBJ2-1,.
CASSVGGGEVRDTGELFF,TGTGCCAGCAGCGTAGGTGGAGGAGAAGTACGCGACACCGGGGAGCTGTTTTTT,.,TRBV9,TRBJ2-2,.
CASSYSDRVYEAFF,TGCGCCAGCAGCTATTCAGACAGGGTGTATGAAGCTTTCTTT,few,TRBV5-1,TRBJ1-1,TRBD1
CASSEGRGDETQYF,TGTGCCAGCAGTGAAGGGCGGGGAGATGAGACCCAGTACTTC,.,TRBV2,TRBJ2-5,.
CASSELGGMNTGELFF,TGTGCCAGCAGTGAATTGGGGGGGATGAACACCGGGGAGCTGTTTTTT,.,TRBV2,TRBJ2-2,TRBD2
CASRTRDWDYEQYF,TGTGCCAGCAGGACACGGGACTGGGACTACGAGCAGTACTTC,.,TRBV6-5,TRBJ2-7,.
CASSYYRDMGTEAFF,TGTGCCAGCAGTTACTACCGGGACATGGGCACTGAAGCTTTCTTT,.,TRBV2,TRBJ1-1,.
CSAATLAKNIQYF,TGCAGCGCTGCGACACTAGCCAAAAACATTCAGTACTTC,.,TRBV29-1,TRBJ2-4,.
CASSLASGDNQPQHF,TGCGCCAGCAGCTTGGCCTCAGGGGACAATCAGCCCCAGCATTTT,.,TRBV5-1,TRBJ1-5,.
CASSLGTAYGYTF,TGTGCCAGCAGCCTGGGGACAGCCTATGGCTACACCTTC,.,TRBV7-9,TRBJ1-2,TRBD1
CASSVQGPDTQYF,TGTGCCAGCAGCGTACAGGGGCCAGATACGCAGTATTTT,few,TRBV9,TRBJ2-3,.
CASSLVREGLGNEQFF,TGTGCCAGCAGCTTAGTACGGGAGGGCCTGGGGAATGAGCAGTTCTTC,.,TRBV11-2,TRBJ2-1,TRBD2
CASSQVPGSSGTTSTDTQYF,TGCGCCAGCAGCCAAGTACCTGGAAGTAGCGGAACAACTAGCACAGATACGCAGTATTTT,.,TRBV4-3,TRBJ2-3,.
CANTGTNYNEQFF,TGTGCCAATACCGGGACAAACTACAATGAGCAGTTCTTC,.,TRBV7-9,TRBJ2-1,.
CASSWWTQSTDTQYF,TGTGCCAGCAGCTGGTGGACTCAAAGCACAGATACGCAGTATTTT,few,TRBV7-6,TRBJ2-3,.
CASSQDLLYNEQFF,TGCGCCAGCAGCCAAGACTTATTATACAATGAGCAGTTCTTC,.,TRBV4-1,TRBJ2-1,.
CASSAAGVAYNEQFF,TGTGCCAGCAGCGCCGCGGGAGTAGCATACAATGAGCAGTTCTTC,.,TRBV9,TRBJ2-1,TRBD2
CASSVGTSGSSYEQYF,TGTGCCAGCAGCGTAGGGACTAGCGGGAGCTCCTACGAGCAGTACTTC,once,TRBV9,TRBJ2-7,TRBD2
CASSPSWDRIMNTEAFF,TGTGCCAGCTCACCATCGTGGGACAGGATAATGAACACTGAAGCTTTCTTT,.,TRBV18,TRBJ1-1,TRBD1
CASSEEGSGAQPQHF,TGTGCCAGCAGTGAAGAAGGATCTGGGGCGCAGCCCCAGCATTTT,.,TRBV2,TRBJ1-5,.
CASSVMASYGYTF,TGTGCCAGCAGTGTTATGGCCAGCTATGGCTACACCTTC,.,TRBV25-1,TRBJ1-2,.